This note documents a single TCR beta chain sequence. The data were obtained in a study of blood T cell repertoires in COVID-19. Study-wide context: The origin of the acute and convalescent COVID-19 samples was the United States, Italy and Spain. In each case, the material was cDNA or gDNA derived from T cells, B-cell-depleted T cells, or PBMCs.

The CDR3 runs 15 residues. V lost 3 bases and J lost 8, with 16 bases in between. Germline CDR1 and CDR2: KGHSH and LQKENI. In the source study's methods: Reference gene primers were amplified, and this amplification served to estimate nucleated cell counts. The repertoire was sequenced with immunoSEQ multiplex PCR; TCRdb's copy has only in-frame clones and lacks some. The V and J calls and clone size were taken over from that table, and D and trimming were inferred from the DNA. The table includes fewer than 250,000 clones, 84% detected once. The V and J genes are TRBV18 and TRBJ1-4, with no clear D. The TCR comes from a woman aged 45-59 years with active or convalescent COVID-19. The source material was peripheral blood. CDR3 DNA sequence: TGTGCCAGCTCACCGACACAGTTACAAAGGGAAAAACTGTTTTTT. It yields the protein CASSPTQLQREKLFF.